This T cell receptor (beta chain) stems from a study of beta chain features in type 1 diabetes (dated by TCRdb to the late 2010s). Context from the whole study: Mean age, gender distribution, total cell number and subset yield were not different between patients and healthy donors. A total of roughly 100,000,000 sorted cells were examined across all samples, and the number of cells per subset was strongly correlated with RNA yield. Naive and central memory subsets were obtained from all 28 donors, but regulatory and stem cell-like memory subsets were isolated from only 8 patients and roughly 8 healthy donors. In the study, TCRB repertoires of sorted circulating CD4+ T cell subsets from recently diagnosed type 1 diabetes patients were compared with those of matched healthy donors.

The table lists this clone with a few counts. Its cognate antigen has yet to be identified. No per-base quality is available; no much larger clone lies one base away. Results the study describes overall, beyond this receptor: PCR might favor shorter templates, but patient and control samples were amplified and corrected together, so any skew would affect both groups equally. Type 1 diabetes patients showed a moderate but significant shortening of TCRB CDR3 length in all four CD4+ subsets. Naive, central memory and regulatory TCRB repertoires appeared more similar among patients than among healthy donors. Fewer insertions and more nucleotide deletions at VDJ recombination sites were observed in patients with type 1 diabetes, implying thymic rearrangement abnormalities. Because small numbers of individuals were included in the HLA sub-analyses, any influence of HLA type on TCRB rearrangement was left unresolved. Because cDNA was sequenced instead of genomic DNA, activated cells with high expression could be over-represented, although the groups did not differ in activation or CD3 levels.

The CDR3 goes from the cysteine to the phenylalanine over 8 residues. Just CDR3 DNA is preserved here, 24 bases in frame from base 1. V is reduced by 10 bases and J by 8 bases, leaving a spacing of 5 bases between them. The germline V gene (reference sequence) specifies SEHNR as CDR1 and FQNEAQ as CDR2. The entire amount of isolated RNA was reverse transcribed using the High Capacity cDNA Reverse Transcription Kit, so the sequenced TCRB transcripts were expressed ones. Naive, central memory and regulatory T cell samples underwent deep immunoSEQ sequencing, averaging around 3.6 million total reads per sample. Sorted cells were lysed in RLT buffer and RNA was extracted with DNase-treated RNeasy Micro or Mini kits, depending on cell number. To prevent cross-contamination, each cell subset was processed individually, whereas patient and healthy donor samples were processed jointly. The immunoSEQ multiplex PCR was used to amplify TCRB sequences from cDNA, yielding 87-bp fragments that span the CDR3 region. The amplicons were sequenced using the Illumina HiSeq platform. The published analysis was carried out like this. Synthetic template baselines were used to correct PCR bias computationally, reads within Hamming distance 2 were collapsed, and singletons that could not be merged were discarded. By aligning reads against IMGT, V, D and J genes, CDR3 length, and insertions or deletions at six rearrangement sites were assigned. Within each subset, clonotype counts were normalized to the number of sorted cells before true diversity and Gini coefficients were calculated with the tcR R package. The overlap coefficient, calculated on TCRB nucleotide sequences, was used to quantify repertoire sharing. Out-of-frame TCRB sequences from naive cells were analyzed to stand in for the pre-selection repertoire. The table comes from immuneACCESS by way of TCRdb, which keeps in-frame sequences with V and J called. Part of the clones is missing from these tables; in studies checked, under half for an unresolved V gene and the rest for unknown reasons. V and J calls plus clone size are reproduced from that table; the DNA served to infer D and trimming. The sample includes hundreds of thousands of clones, with roughly an eighth observed a single time. 0.017% of the sample belongs to the ten largest clones.

Each donor gave one peripheral blood draw, approximately 110 mL on average, collected into heparinised tubes. Naive, central memory, regulatory and stem cell-like memory CD4+ T cells were sorted on a BD FACSAria II using a panel including CD45RO, CCR7, CD25, CD127, CD95 and CD27. Purity was above 98% for every sorted population. PBMCs were isolated immediately by Lymphoprep density gradient centrifugation and stained directly without culture. To minimize batch effects, samples were stained and sorted in pairs, one healthy donor with one patient per experiment. The TCR sequence derives from a man aged 30 to 39 with type 1 diabetes. The rearrangement joined TRBV7-9 to TRBJ1-2, with the D gene call left open. Sample: naive CD4+ T cells from blood. In the paper's terms, the cell subset or site label means: true naive CD4+ T cells. The CDR3 protein sequence reads: CAIQGYTF. The nucleotide sequence reads as follows: TGTGCCATCCAGGGCTACACCTTC.